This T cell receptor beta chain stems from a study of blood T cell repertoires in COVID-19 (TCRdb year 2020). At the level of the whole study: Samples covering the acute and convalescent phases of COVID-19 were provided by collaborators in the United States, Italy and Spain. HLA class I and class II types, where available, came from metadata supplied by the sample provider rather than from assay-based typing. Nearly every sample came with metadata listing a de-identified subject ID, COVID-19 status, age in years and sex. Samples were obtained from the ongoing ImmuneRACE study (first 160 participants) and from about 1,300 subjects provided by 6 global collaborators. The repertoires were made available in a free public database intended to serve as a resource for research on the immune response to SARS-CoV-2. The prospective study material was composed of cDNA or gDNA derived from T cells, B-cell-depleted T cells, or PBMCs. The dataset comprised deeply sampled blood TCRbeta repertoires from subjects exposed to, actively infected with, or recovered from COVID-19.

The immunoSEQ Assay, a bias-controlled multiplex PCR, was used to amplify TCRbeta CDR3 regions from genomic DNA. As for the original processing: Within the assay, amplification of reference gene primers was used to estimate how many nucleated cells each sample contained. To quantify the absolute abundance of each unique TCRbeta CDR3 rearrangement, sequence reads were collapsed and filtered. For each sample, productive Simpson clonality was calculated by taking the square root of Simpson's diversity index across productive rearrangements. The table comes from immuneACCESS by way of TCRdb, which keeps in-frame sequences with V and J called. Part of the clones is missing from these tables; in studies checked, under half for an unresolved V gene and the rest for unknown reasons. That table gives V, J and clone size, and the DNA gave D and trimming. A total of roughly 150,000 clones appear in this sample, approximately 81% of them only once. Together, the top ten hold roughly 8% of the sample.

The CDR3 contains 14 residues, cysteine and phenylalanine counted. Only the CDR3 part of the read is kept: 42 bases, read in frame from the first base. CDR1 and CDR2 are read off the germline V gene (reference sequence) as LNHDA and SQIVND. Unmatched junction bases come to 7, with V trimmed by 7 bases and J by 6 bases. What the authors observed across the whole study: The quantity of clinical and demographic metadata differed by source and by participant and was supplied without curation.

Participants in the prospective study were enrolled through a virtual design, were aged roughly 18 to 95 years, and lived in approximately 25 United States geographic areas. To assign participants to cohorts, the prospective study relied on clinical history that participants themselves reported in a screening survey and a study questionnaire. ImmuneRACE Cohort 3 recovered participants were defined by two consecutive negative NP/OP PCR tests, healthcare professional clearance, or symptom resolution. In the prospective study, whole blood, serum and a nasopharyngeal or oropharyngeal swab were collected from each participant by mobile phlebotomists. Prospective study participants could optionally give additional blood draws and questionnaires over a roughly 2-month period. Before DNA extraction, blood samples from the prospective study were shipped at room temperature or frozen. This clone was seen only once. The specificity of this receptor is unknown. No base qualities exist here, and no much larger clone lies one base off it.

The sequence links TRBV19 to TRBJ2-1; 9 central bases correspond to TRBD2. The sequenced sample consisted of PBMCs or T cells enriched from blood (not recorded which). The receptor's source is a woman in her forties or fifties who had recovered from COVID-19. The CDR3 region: CASKGGRASNEQFF. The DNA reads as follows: TGTGCCAGTAAAGGCGGGAGGGCCTCCAATGAGCAGTTCTTC.